This T cell receptor beta chain emerged from a study of CD8+CD57+ T cells in acquired aplastic anemia. This clonotype occurred once. By flow cytometry, patients selected for sequencing had shown an expansion of CD8+CD57+ cells. Each patient gave a blood sample that was collected before any therapy had been received. Genomic DNA templated the TCR beta VDJ and CDR3 profiling. From the reads, TCRdb called clonotypes with MiXCR, one entry per CDR3 protein. The table records 150,000 to 200,000 distinct CDR3 sequences, less than 60% of them present only once. Germline V gene lookup returns CDR1 SGHAT and CDR2 FQDESV (reference sequence). The trim removed 6 bases at V and 0 bases at J, leaving 2 bases unmatched. This CDR3 is 15 amino acids long.

Material: sorted CD4+, CD8+, or CD8+CD57+ T cells (not recorded which) from PBMCs. This receptor was taken from a human donor with aplastic anemia. The rearrangement links TRBV11-1 to TRBJ2-1, with TRBD2 matching over 10 bases. CDR3 sequence: CASRGLATSYNEQFF. CDR3 sequence (DNA): TGTGCCAGCAGGGGACTAGCGACCTCCTACAATGAGCAGTTCTTC.